Below are 2 T cell receptor beta chains sequenced from a single sample in a study of OX40 agonist ivuxolimab in advanced cancers. The table came from immunoSEQ multiplex PCR; TCRdb's copy has only in-frame clones and leaves some out. This table has some 39,000 clones, about nine tenths appearing once. This specimen consisted of CD4+ or CD8+ T cells sorted from blood, obtained in a trial of the OX40 agonist ivuxolimab. Receptors were obtained from an adult with an advanced solid tumor such as melanoma, head and neck, liver or kidney cancer.

V usage is TRBV18 and J usage is TRBJ1-1; TRBD1 matches 7 bases. The CDR3 consists of 16 residues. Germline V gives CDR1 KGHSH, CDR2 LQKENI. Trimming cost V 3 bases and J 0 bases; bases outside gene matches: 7. Here the CDR3 DNA reads TGTGCCAGCTCACCTTCGGGGACAGTCATGAACACTGAAGCTTTCTTT. This encodes CASSPSGTVMNTEAFF.

CDR3 nucleotides: TGTGCCAGCAGTCAGGACAGGGCAGGCGAGCAGTACTTC. Translated: CASSQDRAGEQYF. This sequence joins TRBV2 and TRBJ2-7; TRBD1 matches 8 bases. The V gene's germline CDR1 is SNHLY and CDR2 FYNNEI. With 5 bases clipped from V and 6 bases from J, the junction kept 6 bases outside the gene matches. The CDR3 contains 13 residues.